This T cell receptor beta chain emerged from a study of blood T cell repertoires in COVID-19. Across the study: Samples representing acute and convalescent COVID-19 were sourced from the United States, Italy and Spain. PBMCs, B-cell-depleted T cells, or T cells provided the cDNA or gDNA that made up the material.

Assay used: immunoSEQ multiplex PCR; TCRdb lists only in-frame clones, some missing. Among tens of thousands of clones, approximately 80% were seen once, and the ten largest hold 15%. A single count supports this clone. The clonotype originates from a human donor in a cohort sampled during active COVID-19. The sample consisted of peripheral blood.

This CDR3 is CAWRRQPNTEAFF. The CDR3 DNA follows: TGTGCCTGGAGGAGACAGCCAAACACTGAAGCTTTCTTT. The rearrangement links TRBV30 to TRBJ1-1; possibly TRBD1 for D (5 bases). Germline V gene lookup returns CDR1 GTSNPN and CDR2 SVGIG (reference sequence). The CDR3 covers 13 residues. Trimming left V 3 bases short and J 2 bases short, with 10 bases between.